One and the same sample provided the 27 T cell receptor beta chains below, sequenced in a study of control samples from healthy donors and cancer patients. Repertoires were generated with immunoSEQ multiplex PCR, while TCRdb's copy carries only in-frame clones and drops some. The sample has about 41,000 clones, approximately 94% seen once. The sequencing sample was made of blood. Receptors originate from a man in his fifties or sixties in good health.

The rearrangement uses TRBV19 and TRBJ2-7; D may be TRBD1 or TRBD2 (7 bases each). CDR1 LNHDA and CDR2 SQIVND come from the germline V gene (reference sequence). V lost 6 bases to trimming and J lost 0 bases, with 18 bases between them. This CDR3 has 16 amino acids. The DNA for the CDR3 is TGTGCCAGTAGGGCACGCAGGGGGGGTACCTCCTACGAGCAGTACTTC. Protein product: CASRARRGGTSYEQYF.

This clone was counted a single time. The chain couples TRBV28 to TRBJ2-3; D gene uncertain. There are 13 residues in the CDR3. V was pared by 7 bases and J by 6 bases, with 14 bases between. The germline V gene encodes CDR1 MDHEN and CDR2 SYDVKM. CDR3 sequence (DNA): TGTGCCAGCATTCTATCCGGACGGGATACGCAGTATTTT. Translating it yields CASILSGRDTQYF.

A word on this clone: Other nucleotide sequences from this sample produce the same CDR3. The chain links TRBV3-1 (or the pseudogene TRBV3-2) to TRBJ2-3, with D possibly being TRBD2 (7 bases). The CDR3 runs to 14 residues. Germline V gives CDR1 LGHDT, CDR2 YNNKEL (reference sequence). Between the trimmed V and J ends, which lost 5 bases and 8 bases, there was a span of 17 bases. The CDR3 DNA follows: TGTGCCAGCAGCAAGGGGGGGGAGGGGCGTACGCAGTATTTT. Its protein product is CASSKGGEGRTQYF.

The J gene is TRBJ1-2, the V gene TRBV2; D gene uncertain. The CDR3 spans 14 residues. Per the germline V gene, CDR1 is SNHLY and CDR2 is FYNNEI. V was cut by 5 bases and J by 0 bases, with 10 bases left in between. CDR3 amino acids: CASSRLLANYGYTF. The CDR3, as DNA: TGTGCCAGCAGTAGACTGTTAGCTAACTATGGCTACACCTTC.

This chain connects TRBV27 to TRBJ1-5, with 10 bases fitting TRBD1. Per germline, CDR1 MNHEY and CDR2 SMNVEV (reference sequence). The CDR3 loop spans 15 amino acids. Trimming removed 5 bases from V and 5 bases from J; junction bases left unmatched: 6. This CDR3 reads CASSADRGPDQPQHF. The CDR3 DNA reads TGTGCCAGCAGTGCCGACAGGGGGCCGGATCAGCCCCAGCATTTT.

V usage is TRBV30 and J usage is TRBJ2-2; D not resolved. This CDR3 spans 13 amino acids. Germline V gene sequence: CDR1 GTSNPN, CDR2 SVGIG (reference sequence). Trimming stripped 3 bases from V and 5 bases from J, with 10 bases between. CDR3 amino acids: CAWRPDSTGELFF. Written as DNA, the CDR3 is TGTGCCTGGAGGCCAGATAGTACCGGGGAGCTGTTTTTT.

This clone was observed a few times. The chain employs TRBV27 and TRBJ2-7, with 13 bases identical to TRBD2. J gave up 3 bases and V 4 bases, and 0 bases lay outside the gene matches. This CDR3 is built from 14 residues. Looked up from germline, CDR1 is MNHEY and CDR2 is SMNVEV (reference sequence). DNA of the CDR3: TGTGCCAGCAGTTGGACTAGCGGGAGCTACGAGCAGTACTTC. It encodes CASSWTSGSYEQYF.

In this sample, this clone turned up once. V and J are TRBV30 and TRBJ2-3, with a tentative D call TRBD2 (5 bases). CDR3 length: 12 amino acids. Per germline, CDR1 GTSNPN and CDR2 SVGIG (reference sequence). V shed 3 bases and J shed 8 bases, with 12 bases lying between them. CDR3 region: CAWSWRYGTQYF. The CDR3 bases are TGTGCCTGGAGCTGGAGGTACGGTACGCAGTATTTT.

This rearrangement joins TRBV11-2 to TRBJ1-2; tentatively, D is TRBD1 (5 bases). Deletions cut 7 bases from V and 8 bases from J, with 17 bases between. The germline gives CDR1 SGHAT, CDR2 FQNNGV. The CDR3 runs to 13 residues. Written as DNA, the CDR3 is TGTGCCAGCACCCTCCTCCGAGGGGAAGGCTACACCTTC. Amino acid sequence: CASTLLRGEGYTF.

The V gene is TRBV6-4, the J gene TRBJ2-1, with D perhaps TRBD2 (5 bases). Germline CDR1 and CDR2: MRHNA and SNTAGT. The CDR3 loop spans 15 amino acids. V shed 4 bases and J shed 0 bases, with 10 bases lying between them. In DNA, the CDR3 is TGTGCCAGCAGTGGGTCCGAGGGCTCCTACAATGAGCAGTTCTTC. Translating gives CASSGSEGSYNEQFF.

This chain joins TRBV6-5 and TRBJ2-1; 7 nucleotides match TRBD1. The J segment lost 6 bases and the V segment lost 8 bases, leaving 7 bases of the junction unmatched. Germline-derived CDR1 and CDR2 are MNHEY and SVGAGI. The CDR3 has 13 residues. The CDR3 spells CASRQGPRNEQFF. CDR3 nucleotides: TGTGCCAGCCGACAGGGCCCCCGCAATGAGCAGTTCTTC.

CDR3 in DNA: TGTGCCAGCAGCCAAGGTATTAACCCGGGCAGTCCCTACGAGCAGTACTTC. The encoded protein is CASSQGINPGSPYEQYF. This chain uses TRBV3-1 (or the pseudogene TRBV3-2) with TRBJ2-7; no reliable D call. V was cut by 1 base and J by 2 bases, with 18 bases left in between. There are 17 residues in the CDR3. The germline V gene encodes CDR1 LGHDT and CDR2 YNNKEL (reference sequence).

The genes are TRBV18 and TRBJ1-4; no reliable D call. The germline V gene has CDR1 KGHSH and CDR2 LQKENI. The CDR3 extends over 15 amino acids. Between the trimmed V and J ends, which lost 6 bases and 0 bases, there was a span of 11 bases. CDR3 sequence reads: CASSRSGATNEKLFF. CDR3 in DNA: TGTGCCAGCTCCCGGAGCGGTGCAACTAATGAAAAACTGTTTTTT. The variable domain in full, with the rest retrieved from reference TRBV18 and TRBJ1-4, is NAGVMQNPRHLVRRRGQEARLRCSPMKGHSHVYWYRQLPEEGLKFMVYLQKENIIDESGMPKERFSAEFPKEGPSILRIQQVVRGDSAAYFCASSRSGATNEKLFFGSGTQLSVL.

This clone was observed a single time. The rearrangement links TRBV4-2 to TRBJ2-1, with D maybe TRBD1 (6 bases). Between the trimmed V and J ends, which lost 5 bases and 8 bases, there was a span of 19 bases. This CDR3 is built from 15 residues. Per the germline V gene, CDR1 is LGHNA and CDR2 is YNFKEQ. CDR3 DNA sequence: TGTGCCAGCAGCTACCGGGACAAACTGGGAGATGAGCAGTTCTTC. Its translation is CASSYRDKLGDEQFF.

The CDR3 loop is CASSQEWRSSTDTQYF. CDR3 bases: TGTGCCAGCAGCCAAGAATGGCGGTCTAGCACAGATACGCAGTATTTT. V is TRBV3-1 (or the pseudogene TRBV3-2) and J is TRBJ2-3; D unclear. This CDR3 region has 16 residues. V was shortened by 0 bases and J by 0 bases, with 10 bases between the two germline ends. Germline values: CDR1 LGHDT, CDR2 YNNKEL (reference sequence).

V gene TRBV10-3 combines with J gene TRBJ1-4, with 7 nucleotides matching TRBD1. The CDR3 runs 15 residues. With V trimmed by 2 bases and J by 3 bases, 3 bases remained unmatched. Per the germline V gene, CDR1 is ENHRY and CDR2 is SYGVKD. The CDR3, as DNA: TGTGCCATCAGTGAGAGGGACAGCTCTAATGAAAAACTGTTTTTT. Translating it yields CAISERDSSNEKLFF.

This sequence joins TRBV24-1 and TRBJ2-1; D perhaps matches TRBD2 (6 bases). Trimming cost V 1 base and J 0 bases, with 9 bases left between them. This CDR3 contains 16 residues. The V gene's germline CDR1 is KGHDR and CDR2 SFDVKD. The CDR3 DNA follows: TGTGCCACCAGTGATTTCGCGGGAAGCTCCTACAATGAGCAGTTCTTC. Its translation is CATSDFAGSSYNEQFF.

The chain employs TRBV18 and TRBJ2-5; D remains unclear. This CDR3 is built from 15 residues. V was trimmed by 0 bases and J by 5 bases, leaving 13 bases between them. CDR1 and CDR2 (germline): KGHSH, LQKENI. CDR3 nucleotide sequence: TGTGCCAGCTCACCACCGTTAGAAAGGGCGGAGACCCAGTACTTC. Translation gives CASSPPLERAETQYF.

V and J are TRBV6-5 and TRBJ2-6; no firm D call. V was clipped by 8 bases and J by 1 base, with 6 bases between them. Looked up from germline, CDR1 is MNHEY and CDR2 is SVGAGI. The CDR3 consists of 13 residues. Written as DNA, the CDR3 is TGTGCCAGCTTGAGTTCTGGGGCCAACGTCCTGACTTTC. It translates to CASLSSGANVLTF.

J is TRBJ2-4 and V is TRBV7-9, with TRBD1 matching over 11 bases. The CDR3 loop spans 14 amino acids. Germline assignment: CDR1 SEHNR and CDR2 FQNEAQ (reference sequence). The J segment lost 6 bases and the V segment lost 8 bases, leaving 6 bases of the junction unmatched. The CDR3 bases are TGTGCCAGCTCCTGGACAGGGGGCGGAAACATTCAGTACTTC. It translates to CASSWTGGGNIQYF.

The V and J genes are TRBV11-3 and TRBJ1-2, with 7 bases fitting TRBD1. Per the germline V gene, CDR1 is SGHNT and CDR2 is YENEEA. After removal of 10 bases from V and 3 bases from J, the junction contained 5 bases not matched to a gene. The CDR3 length is 12 residues. CDR3 nucleotides: TGTGCCATTACAGGGGTTGACTATGGCTACACCTTC. It specifies CAITGVDYGYTF.

The rearrangement joins TRBV9 to TRBJ1-6; D ambiguous. This CDR3 has 14 residues. Germline CDR1 reads SGDLS; CDR2 reads YYNGEE. The V end lost 0 bases, the J end lost 5 bases, and 6 bases lay between the germline ends. For the CDR3, the DNA is TGTGCCAGCAGCGTAGTAGGGAATAATTCACCCCTCCACTTT. Its protein product is CASSVVGNNSPLHF.

This chain connects TRBV5-6 to TRBJ2-5, with TRBD1 matching over 8 bases. V shed 5 bases and J 0 bases; nucleotides not matched to a gene: 3. CDR3 size: 14 residues. CDR1 and CDR2 (germline): SGHDT, YYEEEE. DNA of the CDR3: TGTGCCAGCAGACCCAGGGGGCACCAAGAGACCCAGTACTTC. Translation gives CASRPRGHQETQYF.

This clone has only one observation. This chain connects TRBV19 to TRBJ2-7; possible D gene TRBD1, 6 bases. Germline assignment: CDR1 LNHDA and CDR2 SQIVND (reference sequence). CDR3 length equals 13 residues. The V end was cut by 8 bases, the J end by 1 base, with 12 bases between. The CDR3 reads CASGQGQSYEQYF. CDR3 coding DNA: TGTGCCAGTGGGCAGGGGCAGTCCTACGAGCAGTACTTC.

V usage is TRBV7-3 and J usage is TRBJ2-7; 8 nucleotides align to TRBD1. The CDR3 is 15 residues long. V dropped 6 bases and J dropped 2; count of bases not matched to a gene: 9. Germline CDR1 and CDR2: SGHTA and FQGTGA. The CDR3 loop reads CASREEGTGPYEQYF. The CDR3 DNA reads TGTGCCAGCAGAGAGGAGGGGACAGGACCCTACGAGCAGTACTTC.

The genes are TRBV10-3 and TRBJ2-1, with D perhaps TRBD1 (5 bases). Trimming removed 7 bases at V and 4 bases at J, with 11 bases between. The CDR3 is 13 residues long. Germline V CDR1 and CDR2: ENHRY, SYGVKD. CDR3 in DNA: TGTGCCATCAAGGGGCTAACTTACAATGAGCAGTTCTTC. It codes for CAIKGLTYNEQFF.

The chain recombines TRBV2 with TRBJ1-1, with D perhaps matching TRBD1 (5 bases). The V gene lost 5 bases and the J gene lost 0 bases, with 10 bases spanning the gap. The CDR3 is 14 amino acids. Germline V CDR1 and CDR2: SNHLY, FYNNEI. CDR3 DNA sequence: TGTGCCAGCAGTCAAGGGGCAGTGAACACTGAAGCTTTCTTT. Translated, it gives CASSQGAVNTEAFF.